A single sample is the source of the 10 T cell receptor beta chains below, sequenced in a study of cytomegalovirus exposure and HLA in healthy donors. Researchers ran the PCR with 60 Vbeta and 13 Jbeta primers. Produced via immunoSEQ multiplex PCR; TCRdb's table is partial and in-frame only. This table holds 150,000 or so clones, around 86% found once. The specimen sequenced was PBMCs. The source is a man aged 50 to 59 in good health and CMV-seropositive.

The chain uses TRBV7-6 and TRBJ1-5; weak D call: TRBD1 (5 bases). Germline CDR1 reads SGHVS; CDR2 reads FNYEAQ. Trimming stripped 6 bases from V and 5 bases from J, with 11 bases between. The CDR3 is 13 amino acids. The DNA of the CDR3 is TGTGCCAGCAGTGGGGGGGTGCATCAGCCCCAGCATTTT. Encoded protein: CASSGGVHQPQHF.

The rearrangement links TRBV7-9 to TRBJ2-3, with TRBD2 identical over 9 bases. The germline CDR1 and CDR2 sequences are SEHNR and FQNEAQ (reference sequence). The CDR3 runs to 16 residues. The junction had 7 bases not matched to a gene; V was cut back by 5 bases and J by 1 base. In nucleotides, the CDR3 is TGTGCCAGCAGCAAGGGACTAGCAGGAGGCACAGATACGCAGTATTTT. As protein: CASSKGLAGGTDTQYF.

The rearrangement joins TRBV10-3 to TRBJ1-6; D unresolved. There are 14 residues in the CDR3. In germline, CDR1 is ENHRY, CDR2 SYGVKD. The V and J ends lost 3 bases and 0 bases respectively, with 3 bases between them. CDR3 coding DNA: TGTGCCATCAGTGACCTCTCCTATAATTCACCCCTCCACTTT. It codes for CAISDLSYNSPLHF.

CDR3 nucleotide sequence: TGTGCCAGCAGCGACGACAGGGAGAATGAAAAACTGTTTTTT. Amino acid sequence: CASSDDRENEKLFF. V and J are TRBV5-6 and TRBJ1-4, with 7 nucleotides matching TRBD1. Germline CDR1 SGHDT, CDR2 YYEEEE. The V and J ends lost 4 bases and 5 bases, in that order; junction bases with no gene match: 5. The CDR3 sequence is 14 residues long.

This clone turned up a few times. V and J are TRBV6-6 and TRBJ1-5; D possibly corresponds to TRBD1 (6 bases). Germline CDR1 is MNHNY and CDR2 is SVGAGI (reference sequence). There are 14 residues in the CDR3. The germline V and J ends were trimmed by 8 bases and 0 bases, with 11 bases remaining between them. The CDR3 DNA reads as TGTGCCAGCGGTGTACAGGGTAGCAATCAGCCCCAGCATTTT. Amino acid sequence: CASGVQGSNQPQHF.

The chain joins TRBV19 to TRBJ1-1, with 7 bases lining up with TRBD1. The CDR3 consists of 14 residues. V trimming: 3 bases; J trimming: 1 base; junction bases outside the gene matches: 2. Germline assignment: CDR1 LNHDA and CDR2 SQIVND (reference sequence). CDR3: CASSIGTANTEAFF. The CDR3 coding sequence is TGTGCCAGTAGTATCGGGACAGCGAACACTGAAGCTTTCTTT. The full variable domain, with the rest looked up from reference TRBV19 and TRBJ1-1, is DGGITQSPKYLFRKEGQNVTLSCEQNLNHDAMYWYRQDPGQGLRLIYYSQIVNDFQKGDIAEGYSVSREKKESFPLTVTSAQKNPTAFYLCASSIGTANTEAFFGQGTRLTVV.

The chain couples TRBV7-9 to TRBJ1-2; a possible D gene is TRBD1 (5 bases). CDR1 and CDR2 (germline): SEHNR, FQNEAQ (reference sequence). The CDR3 is made up of 16 amino acids. The germline V and J ends were trimmed by 5 bases and 2 bases, with 18 bases remaining between them. DNA of the CDR3: TGTGCCAGCAGCCAGAGACAGTTAGGGAAAAACTATGGCTACACCTTC. This codes for CASSQRQLGKNYGYTF.

This rearrangement joins TRBV5-1 to TRBJ1-2; 8 bases match TRBD1. Unmatched junction bases numbered 3, after V lost 4 bases and J lost 4 bases. The CDR3 extends over 13 amino acids. Germline V gives CDR1 SGHRS, CDR2 YFSETQ. The CDR3 DNA follows: TGCGCCAGCAGCAGCGGACAGGGCTATGGCTACACCTTC. Protein: CASSSGQGYGYTF.

Of note for this clone: One junction end does not reproduce the germline sequence, and a read error may be involved. The chain is built from TRBV7-9 and TRBJ1-4, with D possibly matching TRBD1 (5 bases). There are 12 residues in the CDR3. Germline CDR1 and CDR2: SEHNR and FQNEAQ (reference sequence). CDR3 residues: CSSSPQGEKLFF. The CDR3 coding sequence is TGTTCCAGCAGCCCTCAGGGTGAAAAACTGTTTTTT.

V is TRBV27 and J is TRBJ2-7, with a possible D match to TRBD1 (5 bases). V lost 5 bases and J 5 bases, leaving 19 bases between the germline ends. Germline CDR1 and CDR2: MNHEY and SMNVEV (reference sequence). The CDR3 contains 15 residues. CDR3 protein: CASSAVTERGDEQYF. The CDR3 DNA reads TGTGCCAGCAGTGCAGTTACAGAAAGGGGTGACGAGCAGTACTTC.